The present T cell receptor (beta chain) was sequenced within a study of T cells in Graves' hyperthyroidism and ophthalmopathy. Using RNA transcripts as the source, TCR beta CDR3 regions were amplified. The HTBI set primed first-round TCR CDR3 RT-PCR. Via MiXCR, TCRdb re-called the multiplex PCR reads, giving one row per CDR3 protein. The table shows hundreds of thousands of distinct CDR3 sequences, with 14% to 15% occurring only once. This clonotype was observed many times. The CDR3 has 18 amino acids. Germline CDR1 is DFQATT and CDR2 is SNEGSKA (reference sequence). V lost 1 base and J lost 0; bases outside the gene matches: 9.

This receptor was identified in a man aged 18 to 30 with Graves' ophthalmopathy. Sequencing was carried out using blood. This chain joins TRBV20-1 and TRBJ2-3; TRBD2 matches at 11 bases. CDR3 sequence: CSARAVAGGVPSTDTQYF. CDR3 DNA sequence: TGCAGTGCTAGAGCCGTAGCGGGAGGGGTCCCTAGCACAGATACGCAGTATTTT.